The TCR beta chain under discussion was sequenced for a study of tumor-infiltrating lymphocytes in localized non-small cell lung cancer (dated by TCRdb to the early 2020s). With respect to the entire study: The cohort included patients whose samples were collected after neoadjuvant chemotherapy, as well as both smokers and never-smokers and several histologies. Resected tumor tissue and uninvolved lung tissue described as non-adjacent to the tumor were contributed by each patient, with both tissues obtained from the same patient. TCR sequencing was one of several integrated assays, alongside flow cytometry, multiplex immunofluorescence, RNA-seq, exome sequencing and proteomics, applied to the same patients. The overall ICON cohort comprised 150 surgical patients with localized non-small cell lung cancer whose tumors were resected. A total of approximately 50 patients were part of the paired comparison of immunoSEQ T-cell fraction between tumor and uninvolved lung.

The T-cell fraction in tumor and uninvolved lung tissue was obtained from TCR sequencing using the immunoSEQ assay. The authors processed their data as follows. For survival analysis, patients were split into high (upper tertile) and low (lower two tertiles) T-cell fraction groups and compared by log-rank test. A signed-rank test was used to test paired tumor versus uninvolved lung differences in T-cell fraction. Sourced from immuneACCESS, this table was stored by TCRdb with only in-frame sequences that have V and J called. A share of the clones is absent; for the studies checked, an unresolved V gene accounts for under half, and the remainder has no known explanation. V, J and clone size derive from that table, while D and trimming were established from the DNA sequence. The sample data list more than 15,000 clones, and roughly three quarters of these were observed just once. The ten largest account for around 10% of the sample.

Patient enrollment in ICON started in 2016, and the final patient was enrolled in 2018. In a subcohort of around 77 patients, fresh tumor and matched uninvolved tissue were collected for in-depth immune analyses, with TCR sequencing among those analyses. No cell sorting was done, and TCR sequencing was instead run on DNA isolated from bulk tissue. What the study reported, not specific to this receptor: Consistent with immunofluorescence CD3 counts, TCRbeta sequencing supported greater T cell infiltration in tumors than in uninvolved lung tissue. TCR-derived T-cell fraction did not differ between the flow cytometry-defined immunotypes IM1 (good prognosis) and IM2 (poor prognosis). Because different pieces of the same tissue were used for different assays, technical variation could not be separated from intratumor heterogeneity. No association of tumor T-cell fraction from TCR sequencing with recurrence-free survival was found (p = 0.61). Because assay coverage varied across patients depending on available tissue quantity, TCR sequencing was performed for only a subset of the cohort.

According to the germline V gene, CDR1 reads KGHSH and CDR2 reads LQKENI. V is shortened by 3 bases, J by 4 bases, and the region joining them spans 15 bases. The CDR3 sequence holds 15 residues, the cysteine and phenylalanine included. Left in the record is the CDR3 DNA by itself, 45 bases read in frame from the first base. On this clone itself: It lacks a known antigen. Base qualities are missing; no much larger clone stands one base away.

This clonotype originated in a human donor with non-small cell lung cancer. The chain joins TRBV18 to TRBJ1-1; a tentative D call is TRBD1 (6 bases match). Sample: lung tumor tissue. Here is the DNA: TGTGCCAGCTCACCGAAGCAGGGGAGAGGCACTGAAGCTTTCTTT. It codes for CASSPKQGRGTEAFF.